The T cell receptor beta chain described here comes from a study of blood T cell repertoires in COVID-19. Authors' analysis steps: Amplifying reference gene primers gave estimates of nucleated cell counts. Assay used: immunoSEQ multiplex PCR; TCRdb lists only in-frame clones, some missing. D and trimming come from the DNA, and the V and J calls and clone size come from that table. The profile shows some 200,000 clones, around nine tenths of them singletons. This TCR was recovered from a man aged 18 to 29 with active or convalescent COVID-19. Material: peripheral blood.

CDR3: CASSSDGKLLQETQYF. CDR3 bases: TGTGCCAGCAGTTCCGACGGGAAACTACTCCAAGAGACCCAGTACTTC. The chain joins TRBV2 to TRBJ2-5; possible D gene TRBD2, 5 bases. CDR3 length equals 16 residues. Looked up from germline, CDR1 is SNHLY and CDR2 is FYNNEI. V was shortened by 5 bases and J by 1 base, with 17 bases between the two germline ends.